This T cell receptor (beta chain) was recovered during a study of blood T cell repertoires in COVID-19 (dated by TCRdb to about 2020). General notes on the study: Samples from collaborators originated in the United States, Italy and Spain and spanned both the acute and convalescent phases of COVID-19. The material from the prospective study consisted of cDNA or gDNA derived from T cells, B-cell-depleted T cells, or PBMCs. Deeply sampled blood TCRbeta repertoires from subjects exposed to, actively infected with, or recovered from COVID-19 were included in the dataset. A freely available public database, intended as a resource for researchers studying the immune response to SARS-CoV-2, is where the repertoires were released. Samples came from the ongoing ImmuneRACE study (first 160 participants) plus 1,254 subjects from 6 global collaborators. A de-identified subject ID, COVID-19 status, age in years and sex were almost always included in the sample metadata. Where available, HLA class I and class II types were obtained from metadata supplied by the sample provider rather than from assay-based typing. The research as a whole found: The amount of clinical and demographic metadata varied by source and participant and was provided uncurated.

TCRbeta CDR3 regions were amplified from genomic DNA using the immunoSEQ Assay, a bias-controlled multiplex PCR. Turning to the authors' computational methods: The number of nucleated cells in each sample was estimated from the amplification of reference gene primers within the assay. Sequence reads were collapsed and filtered to measure the absolute abundance of every unique TCRbeta CDR3 rearrangement. For each sample, productive Simpson clonality was calculated by taking the square root of Simpson's diversity index across productive rearrangements. As stored in TCRdb, this immuneACCESS dataset retains in-frame rearrangements with V and J assigned. A fraction of the clones does not appear; measured against another copy, unresolved V genes explain less than half of the discrepancy, and the remainder lacks a known reason. Clone size and V and J calls were adopted from that table, with D and trimming inferred from the DNA. The sample table records hundreds of thousands of clones; about nine tenths of these occur just once. In total, the top ten clones hold roughly 1.4% of the sample.

Each collaborating institution followed its own protocols to collect whole blood in K2EDTA tubes. For TCRbeta analysis, collaborator samples were shipped as frozen whole blood, as isolated PBMCs, or as DNA extracted from either sample type. CDR1 MDHEN and CDR2 SYDVKM were looked up in the germline V gene. There are 14 amino acids in the CDR3, from cysteine to phenylalanine inclusive. Solely the CDR3 DNA is kept, with 42 bases framed from the first base. V is pruned by 5 bases and J by 5 bases, leaving 6 bases of the junction without a gene match. Turning to this clone: Its antigen is currently not known. No clone much larger than this one lies a single base away; base qualities are absent.

Sequencing used peripheral blood. Here the chain combines TRBV28 and TRBJ2-1, with 7 junctional bases fitting TRBD1. This clonotype was sampled from a woman aged 30 to 39 with active or convalescent COVID-19. The CDR3 amino acid sequence is: CASSPPGTDNEQFF. The bases are TGTGCCAGCAGTCCACCGGGGACAGACAATGAGCAGTTCTTC. Beyond the CDR3, the reference TRBV28 and TRBJ2-1 genes provide the residues; the full variable domain reads: DVKVTQSSRYLVKRTGEKVFLECVQDMDHENMFWYRQDPGLGLRLIYFSYDVKMKEKGDIPEGYSVSREKKERFSLILESASTNQTSMYLCASSPPGTDNEQFFGPGTRLTVL.